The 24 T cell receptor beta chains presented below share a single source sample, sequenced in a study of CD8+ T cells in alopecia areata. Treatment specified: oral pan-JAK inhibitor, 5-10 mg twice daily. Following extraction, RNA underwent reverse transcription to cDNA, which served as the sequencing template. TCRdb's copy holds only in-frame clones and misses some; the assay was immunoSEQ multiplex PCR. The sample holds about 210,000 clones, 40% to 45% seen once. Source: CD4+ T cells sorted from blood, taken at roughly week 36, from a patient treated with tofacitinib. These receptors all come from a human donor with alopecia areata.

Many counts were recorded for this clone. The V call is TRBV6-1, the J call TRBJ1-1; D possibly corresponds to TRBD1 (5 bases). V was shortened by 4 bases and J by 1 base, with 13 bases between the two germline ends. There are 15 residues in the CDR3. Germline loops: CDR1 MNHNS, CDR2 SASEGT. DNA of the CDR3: TGTGCCAGCAGTGGCCGTGGGGGAAGGAACACTGAAGCTTTCTTT. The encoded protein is CASSGRGGRNTEAFF.

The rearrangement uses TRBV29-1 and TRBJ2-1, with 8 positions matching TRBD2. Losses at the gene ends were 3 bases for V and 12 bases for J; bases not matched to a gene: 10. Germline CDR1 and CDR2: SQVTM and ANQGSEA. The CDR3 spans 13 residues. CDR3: CSVESGMAGGQFF. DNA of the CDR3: TGCAGCGTTGAGAGTGGGATGGCGGGAGGGCAGTTCTTC.

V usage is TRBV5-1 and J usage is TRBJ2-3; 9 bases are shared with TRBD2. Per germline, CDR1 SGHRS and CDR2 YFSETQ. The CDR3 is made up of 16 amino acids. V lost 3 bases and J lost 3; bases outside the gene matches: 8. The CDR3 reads CASSSWTSDGTDTQYF. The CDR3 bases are TGCGCCAGCAGCTCTTGGACTAGCGATGGGACAGATACGCAGTATTTT.

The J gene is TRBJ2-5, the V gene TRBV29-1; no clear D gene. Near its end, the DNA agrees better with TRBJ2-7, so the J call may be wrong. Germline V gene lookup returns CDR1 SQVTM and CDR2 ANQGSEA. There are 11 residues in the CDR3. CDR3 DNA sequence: TGCAGCGTTGCGGCAGCCTACGAGCAGTACTTC. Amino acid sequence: CSVAAAYEQYF.

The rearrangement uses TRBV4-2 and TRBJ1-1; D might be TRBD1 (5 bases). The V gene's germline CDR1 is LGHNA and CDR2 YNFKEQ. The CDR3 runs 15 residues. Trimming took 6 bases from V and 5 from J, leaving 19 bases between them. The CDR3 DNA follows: TGTGCCAGCAGACACGGCGGGGGAGGGAAAACTGAAGCTTTCTTT. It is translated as CASRHGGGGKTEAFF.

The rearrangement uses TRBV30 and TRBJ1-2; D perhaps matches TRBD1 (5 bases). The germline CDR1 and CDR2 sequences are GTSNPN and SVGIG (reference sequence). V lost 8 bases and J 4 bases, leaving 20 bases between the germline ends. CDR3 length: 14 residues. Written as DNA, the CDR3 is TGTGCCGGTGGATGGGGGGTGCGCGGCTATGGCTACACCTTC. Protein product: CAGGWGVRGYGYTF.

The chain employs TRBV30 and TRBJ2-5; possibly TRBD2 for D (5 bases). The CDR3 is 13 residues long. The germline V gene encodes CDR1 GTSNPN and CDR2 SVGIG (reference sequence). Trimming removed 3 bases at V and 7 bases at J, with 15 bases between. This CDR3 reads CAWRSLGARTQYF. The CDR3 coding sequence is TGTGCCTGGAGGTCCTTGGGAGCCAGGACCCAGTACTTC.

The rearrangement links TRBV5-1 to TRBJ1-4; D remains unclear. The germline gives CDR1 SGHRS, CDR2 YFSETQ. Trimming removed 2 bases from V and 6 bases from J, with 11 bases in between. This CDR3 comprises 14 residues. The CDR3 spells CASSLAGVDEKLFF. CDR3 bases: TGCGCCAGCAGCTTAGCTGGGGTAGATGAAAAACTGTTTTTT.

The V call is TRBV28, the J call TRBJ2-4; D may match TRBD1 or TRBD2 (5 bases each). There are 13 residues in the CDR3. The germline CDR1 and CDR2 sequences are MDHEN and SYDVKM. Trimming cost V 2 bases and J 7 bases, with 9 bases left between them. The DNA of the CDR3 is TGTGCCAGCAGTTTAACGGGGCGGAACATTCAGTACTTC. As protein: CASSLTGRNIQYF.

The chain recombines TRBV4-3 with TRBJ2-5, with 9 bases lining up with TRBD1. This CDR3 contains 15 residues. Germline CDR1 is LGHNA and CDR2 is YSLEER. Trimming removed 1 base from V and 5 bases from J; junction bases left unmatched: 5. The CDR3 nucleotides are TGCGCCAGCAGCCAAGCGGACAGGGGCAGGGAGACCCAGTACTTC. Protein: CASSQADRGRETQYF.

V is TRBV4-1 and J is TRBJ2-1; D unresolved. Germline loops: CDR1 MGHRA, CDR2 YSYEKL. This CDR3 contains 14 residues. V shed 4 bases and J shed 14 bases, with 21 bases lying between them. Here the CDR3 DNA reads TGCGCCAGCAGCCTCTCCCCAGGTGTTGGGCGCGAGTTCTTC. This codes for CASSLSPGVGREFF.

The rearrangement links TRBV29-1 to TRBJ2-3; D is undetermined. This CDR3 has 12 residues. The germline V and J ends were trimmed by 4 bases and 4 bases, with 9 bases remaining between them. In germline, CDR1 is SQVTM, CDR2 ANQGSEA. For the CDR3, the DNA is TGCAGCGTTGTTGTCTCTTCAGATACGCAGTATTTT. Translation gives CSVVVSSDTQYF.

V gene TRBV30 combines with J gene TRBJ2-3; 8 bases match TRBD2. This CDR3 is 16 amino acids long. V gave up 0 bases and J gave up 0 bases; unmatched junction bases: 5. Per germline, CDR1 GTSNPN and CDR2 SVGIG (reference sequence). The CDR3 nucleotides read TGTGCCTGGAGTGTACAACTAGCGGATAGCACAGATACGCAGTATTTT. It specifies CAWSVQLADSTDTQYF.

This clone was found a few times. The CDR3 region has the DNA TGTGCCAGCAGTGCTGAGTCAGGGGACACCTATGGCTACACCTTC. As protein: CASSAESGDTYGYTF. The chain recombines TRBV2 with TRBJ1-2; D is perhaps TRBD1 (6 bases). CDR1 SNHLY and CDR2 FYNNEI come from the germline V gene. The CDR3 loop spans 15 amino acids. Trimming took off 4 bases at V and 4 bases at J, with 16 bases between the two ends.

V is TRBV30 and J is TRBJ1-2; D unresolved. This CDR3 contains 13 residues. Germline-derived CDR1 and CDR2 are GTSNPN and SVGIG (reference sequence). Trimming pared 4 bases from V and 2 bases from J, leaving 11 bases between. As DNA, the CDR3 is TGTGCCTGGAAAAGCTCGGGGAACTATGGCTACACCTTC. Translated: CAWKSSGNYGYTF.

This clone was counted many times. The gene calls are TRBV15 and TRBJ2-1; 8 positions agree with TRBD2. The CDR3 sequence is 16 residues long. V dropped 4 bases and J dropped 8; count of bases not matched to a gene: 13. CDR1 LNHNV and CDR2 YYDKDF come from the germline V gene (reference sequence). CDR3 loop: CATSKNDGRARDEQFF. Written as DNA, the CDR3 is TGTGCCACCAGCAAGAACGACGGGAGGGCCAGGGATGAGCAGTTCTTC.

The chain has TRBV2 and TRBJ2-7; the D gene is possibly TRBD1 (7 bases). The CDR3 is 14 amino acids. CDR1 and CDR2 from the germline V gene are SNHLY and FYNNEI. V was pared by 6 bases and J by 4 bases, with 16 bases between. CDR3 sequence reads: CASRRDRHTYEQYF. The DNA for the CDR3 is TGTGCCAGCAGGCGGGACAGACATACTTACGAGCAGTACTTC.

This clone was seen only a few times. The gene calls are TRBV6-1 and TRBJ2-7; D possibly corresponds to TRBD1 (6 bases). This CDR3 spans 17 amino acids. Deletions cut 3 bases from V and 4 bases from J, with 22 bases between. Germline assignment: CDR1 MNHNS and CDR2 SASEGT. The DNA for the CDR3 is TGTGCCAGCAGTGATGTCAGGGGCCTAAAAACGACTTACGAGCAGTACTTC. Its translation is CASSDVRGLKTTYEQYF.

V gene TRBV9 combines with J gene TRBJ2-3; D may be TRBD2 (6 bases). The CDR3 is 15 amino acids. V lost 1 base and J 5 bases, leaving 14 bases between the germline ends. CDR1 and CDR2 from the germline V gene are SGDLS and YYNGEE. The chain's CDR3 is CASSVLGRGGDTQYF. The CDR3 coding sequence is TGTGCCAGCAGCGTACTCGGGAGAGGTGGAGATACGCAGTATTTT.

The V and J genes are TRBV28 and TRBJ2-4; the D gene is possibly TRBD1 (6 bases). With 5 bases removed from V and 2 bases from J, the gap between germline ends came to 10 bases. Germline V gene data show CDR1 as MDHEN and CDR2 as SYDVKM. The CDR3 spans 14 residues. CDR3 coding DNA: TGTGCCAGCAGTACTCAGGGGCCCAAAAACATTCAGTACTTC. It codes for CASSTQGPKNIQYF.

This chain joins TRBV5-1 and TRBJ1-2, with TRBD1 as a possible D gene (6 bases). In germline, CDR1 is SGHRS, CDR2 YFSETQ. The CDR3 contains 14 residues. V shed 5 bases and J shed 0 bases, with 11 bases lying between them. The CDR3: CASSVGTPNYGYTF. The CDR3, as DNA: TGCGCCAGCAGTGTAGGGACACCTAACTATGGCTACACCTTC.

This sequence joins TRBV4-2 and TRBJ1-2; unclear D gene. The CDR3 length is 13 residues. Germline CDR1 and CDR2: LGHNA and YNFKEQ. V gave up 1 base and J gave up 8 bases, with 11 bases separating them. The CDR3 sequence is CASSQVRVQGYTF. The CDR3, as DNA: TGTGCCAGCAGCCAAGTTCGGGTTCAAGGCTACACCTTC.

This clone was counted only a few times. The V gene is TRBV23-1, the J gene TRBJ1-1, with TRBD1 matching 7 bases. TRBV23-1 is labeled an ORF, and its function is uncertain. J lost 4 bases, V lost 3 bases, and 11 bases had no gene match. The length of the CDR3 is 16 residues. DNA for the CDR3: TGCGCCAGCAGTCAGCATGAGGGACAGCAGGGCACTGAAGCTTTCTTT. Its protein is CASSQHEGQQGTEAFF.

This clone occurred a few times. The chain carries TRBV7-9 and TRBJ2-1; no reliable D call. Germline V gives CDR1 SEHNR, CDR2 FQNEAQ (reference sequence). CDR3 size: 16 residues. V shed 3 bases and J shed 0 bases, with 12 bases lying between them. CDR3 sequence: CASSFDSYSSYNEQFF. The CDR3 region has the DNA TGTGCCAGCAGCTTTGACTCGTATAGCTCCTACAATGAGCAGTTCTTC.